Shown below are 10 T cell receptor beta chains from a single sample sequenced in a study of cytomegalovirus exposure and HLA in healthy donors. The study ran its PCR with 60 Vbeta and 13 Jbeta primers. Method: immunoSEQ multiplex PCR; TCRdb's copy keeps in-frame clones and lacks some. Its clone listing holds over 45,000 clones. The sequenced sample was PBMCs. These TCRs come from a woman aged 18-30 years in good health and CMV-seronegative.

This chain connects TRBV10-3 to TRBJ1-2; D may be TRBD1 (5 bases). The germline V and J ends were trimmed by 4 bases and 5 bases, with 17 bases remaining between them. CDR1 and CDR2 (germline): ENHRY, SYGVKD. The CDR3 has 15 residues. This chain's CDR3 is CAISVQVSRGYGYTF. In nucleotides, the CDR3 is TGTGCCATCAGTGTCCAGGTCAGCCGGGGGTATGGCTACACCTTC.

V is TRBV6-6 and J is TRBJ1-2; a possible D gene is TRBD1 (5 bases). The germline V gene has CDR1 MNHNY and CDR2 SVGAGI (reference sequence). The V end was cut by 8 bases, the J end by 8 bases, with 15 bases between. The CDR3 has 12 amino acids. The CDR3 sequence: CASAGGRDGYTF. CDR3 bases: TGTGCCAGCGCCGGAGGGAGGGACGGCTACACCTTC.

This CDR3 reads CASSLGTDFVYGYTF. DNA of the CDR3: TGCGCCAGCAGCTTGGGGACAGACTTTGTGTATGGCTACACCTTC. The V call is TRBV5-1, the J call TRBJ1-2; D may be TRBD1 (6 bases). CDR1 and CDR2 (germline): SGHRS, YFSETQ. The length of the CDR3 is 15 residues. V lost 0 bases and J lost 5, with 14 bases in between. The full variable domain, rest sourced from reference TRBV5-1 and TRBJ1-2, is KAGVTQTPRYLIKTRGQQVTLSCSPISGHRSVSWYQQTPGQGLQFLFEYFSETQRNKGNFPGRFSGRQFSNSRSEMNVSTLELGDSALYLCASSLGTDFVYGYTFGSGTRLTVV.

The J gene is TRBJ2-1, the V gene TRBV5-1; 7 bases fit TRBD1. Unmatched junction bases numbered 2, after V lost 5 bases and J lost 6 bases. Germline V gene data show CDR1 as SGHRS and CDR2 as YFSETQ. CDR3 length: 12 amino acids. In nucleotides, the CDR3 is TGCGCCAGCAGTAGACAGGGCAATGAGCAGTTCTTC. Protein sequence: CASSRQGNEQFF.

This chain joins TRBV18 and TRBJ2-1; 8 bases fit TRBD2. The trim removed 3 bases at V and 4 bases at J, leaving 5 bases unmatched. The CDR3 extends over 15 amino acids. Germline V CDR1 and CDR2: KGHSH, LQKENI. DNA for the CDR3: TGTGCCAGCTCACCTAGGCGGGAGGATTACAATGAGCAGTTCTTC. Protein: CASSPRREDYNEQFF.

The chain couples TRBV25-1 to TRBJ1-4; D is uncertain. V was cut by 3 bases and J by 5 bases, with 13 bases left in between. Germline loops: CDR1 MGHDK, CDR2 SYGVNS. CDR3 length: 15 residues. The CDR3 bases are TGTGCCAGCAGTGATTCGACACCGGGGAATGAAAAACTGTTTTTT. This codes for CASSDSTPGNEKLFF.

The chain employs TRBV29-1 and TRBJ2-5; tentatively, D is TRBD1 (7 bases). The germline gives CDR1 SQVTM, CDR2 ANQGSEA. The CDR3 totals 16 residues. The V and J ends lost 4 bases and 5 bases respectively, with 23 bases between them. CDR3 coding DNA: TGCAGCGTTGGCGGTTTGGTCAGGGGGGTGGATGAGACCCAGTACTTC. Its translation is CSVGGLVRGVDETQYF.

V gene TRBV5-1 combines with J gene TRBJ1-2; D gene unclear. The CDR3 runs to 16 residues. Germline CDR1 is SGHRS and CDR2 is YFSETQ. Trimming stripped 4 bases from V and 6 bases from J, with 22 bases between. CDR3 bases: TGCGCCAGCAGCCCCACGAGCGCGTTGGAGCCAAATGGCTACACCTTC. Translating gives CASSPTSALEPNGYTF.

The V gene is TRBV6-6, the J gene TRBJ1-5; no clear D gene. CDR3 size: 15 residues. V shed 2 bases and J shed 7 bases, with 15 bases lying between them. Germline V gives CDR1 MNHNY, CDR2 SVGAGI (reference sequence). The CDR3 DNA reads TGTGCCAGCAGTTACGGCTATATCCCGGGGCAGCCCCAGCATTTT. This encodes CASSYGYIPGQPQHF.

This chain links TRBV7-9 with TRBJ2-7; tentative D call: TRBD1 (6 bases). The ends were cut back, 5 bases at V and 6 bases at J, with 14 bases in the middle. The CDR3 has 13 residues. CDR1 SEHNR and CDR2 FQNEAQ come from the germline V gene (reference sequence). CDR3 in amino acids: CASSIYRESEQYF. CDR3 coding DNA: TGTGCCAGCAGCATCTACAGGGAGTCCGAGCAGTACTTC.